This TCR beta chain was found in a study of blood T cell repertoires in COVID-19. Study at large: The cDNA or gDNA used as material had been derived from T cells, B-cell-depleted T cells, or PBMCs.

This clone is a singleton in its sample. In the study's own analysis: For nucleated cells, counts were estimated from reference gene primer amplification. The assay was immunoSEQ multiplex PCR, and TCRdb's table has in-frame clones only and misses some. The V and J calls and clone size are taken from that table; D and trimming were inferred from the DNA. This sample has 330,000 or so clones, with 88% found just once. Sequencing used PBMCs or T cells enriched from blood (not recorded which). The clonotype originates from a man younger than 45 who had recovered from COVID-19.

In DNA, the CDR3 is TGTGCCAGCAGGCAAACAGGGGACAACATTCAGTACTTC. Protein: CASRQTGDNIQYF. This chain uses TRBV11-2 with TRBJ2-4, with 7 bases matching TRBD1. The CDR3 has 13 amino acids. The V gene end was trimmed by 6 bases and the J gene end by 7 bases; junction bases not matched to a gene: 6. Germline lookup yields CDR1 SGHAT and CDR2 FQNNGV.